A selection of T cell receptor beta chains follows, all from one sample in a study of Ad26.COV2.S vaccination and SARS-CoV-2 variants. Assay used: immunoSEQ multiplex PCR; TCRdb lists only in-frame clones, some missing. This table has around 340,000 clones, about 88% appearing once. Here the sequenced sample was peripheral blood, taken in a trial of Ad26.COV2.S vaccine versus placebo. Receptors originate from a person aged 18-60 years who received the Ad26.COV2.S COVID-19 vaccine or a placebo. CDR3s include the opening cysteine and the closing phenylalanine or tryptophan. A D gene is named only where the DNA matches it firmly. Some rows mark clone size as missing; the rest say once, few, many or name a class of expanded clone.

j_gene,d_gene,abundance,v_gene,CDR3nt,CDR3aa
TRBJ2-5,.,.,TRBV7-2,TGTGCCAGCAGCTTAAGTAGGGAGACCCAGTACTTC,CASSLSRETQYF
TRBJ2-7,TRBD1,.,TRBV7-2,TGTGCCAGCAGGTCCGGGACAGGGGACAATTACGAGCAGTACTTC,CASRSGTGDNYEQYF
TRBJ2-5,.,.,TRBV5-4,TGTGCCAGCAGCTTGTGGCTAGAGACCCAGTACTTC,CASSLWLETQYF
TRBJ2-5,.,.,TRBV3-1/TRBV3-2,TGTGCCAGCAGCCAAGATTTATTGGGGTTCCAAGAGACCCAGTACTTC,CASSQDLLGFQETQYF
TRBJ2-7,.,.,TRBV7-2,TGTGCCAGCAGCTTAGGACAGCGCGCCTACGAGCAGTACTTC,CASSLGQRAYEQYF
TRBJ2-1,.,.,TRBV7-2,TGTGCCAGCAGCCCCTCTAGCGTAACAAATGAGCAGTTCTTC,CASSPSSVTNEQFF
TRBJ2-3,TRBD1,once,TRBV19,TGTGCCAGTAGTATAGACGACGGACAGGACTGGACAGATACGCAGTATTTT,CASSIDDGQDWTDTQYF
TRBJ1-6,.,.,TRBV4-1,TGCGCCAGCAGCCGGGGGAGCTCCTATAATTCACCCCTCCACTTT,CASSRGSSYNSPLHF
TRBJ1-5,.,.,TRBV19,TGTGCCAGTAGTATAGCGGCGGGGATGGGCCAGCCCCAGCATTTT,CASSIAAGMGQPQHF
TRBJ1-5,.,.,TRBV6-2/TRBV6-3,TGTGCCAGCATCCCGGACGGGACACCGGATCAGCCCCAGCATTTT,CASIPDGTPDQPQHF
TRBJ2-1,TRBD2,few,TRBV4-3,TGCGCCAGCAGCCAAGATCAAGGACTAGCGGGGGGTGATGAGCAGTTCTTC,CASSQDQGLAGGDEQFF
TRBJ1-1,TRBD1,.,TRBV15,TGTGCCACCAGCAAGGGCAGGGGGATCGGCACTGAAGCTTTCTTT,CATSKGRGIGTEAFF
TRBJ1-4,.,.,TRBV5-1,TGCGCCAGCAGCCCGGGTTTACCGCAGGCTAATGAAAAACTGTTTTTT,CASSPGLPQANEKLFF
TRBJ1-2,.,.,TRBV28,TGTGCCAGCAGTCCAACAGGGTGGCATGGCTACACCTTC,CASSPTGWHGYTF
TRBJ1-2,.,.,TRBV6-5,TGTGCCAGCAGGCCCCGAACAAGGGTTGTCGGTGGCTACACCTTC,CASRPRTRVVGGYTF
TRBJ2-3,TRBD1,few,TRBV27,TGTGCCAGCAGTTTATGGGGACAGAGTCAAGATACGCAGTATTTT,CASSLWGQSQDTQYF